Listed below are T cell receptor beta chains from one sample, sequenced in a study of T cell responses to AZD1222 COVID-19 vaccine. Only in-frame clones appear in the TCRdb table, and some are missing; sequencing was by immunoSEQ multiplex PCR. Among about 150,000 clones listed, about 94% were seen once. The specimen comprised peripheral blood, sampled on day 0 of AZD1222 vaccination. The receptors were gathered from an adult in good health. Each CDR3 is given with its conserved first and last residue. The D gene is left open where the match is weak.

CDR3aa	d_gene	j_gene	v_gene
CASSSRTRNTEAFF	NA	TRBJ1-1	TRBV11-2
CSVVSAGGTEQYF	TRBD2	TRBJ2-7	TRBV29-1
CASSPTGTGELFF	NA	TRBJ2-2	TRBV19
CASTPTGRNQPQHF	TRBD1	TRBJ1-5	TRBV6-5
CASRVQGSEAFF	NA	TRBJ1-1	TRBV5-1
CASRIWQGYYGYTF	NA	TRBJ1-2	TRBV28
CASSVVAGGETQYF	TRBD2	TRBJ2-5	TRBV9
CASSLVGGSGTEAFF	NA	TRBJ1-1	TRBV5-1
CASSRVRGPGDGYTF	NA	TRBJ1-2	TRBV18
CASGTELYPPGELFF	NA	TRBJ2-2	TRBV19
CASSPPGQAGYGYTF	TRBD1	TRBJ1-2	TRBV18
CASSLSALRGYGYTF	NA	TRBJ1-2	TRBV27
CASSFSGNTIYF	NA	TRBJ1-3	TRBV28
CASSLPGQGAGEQYF	TRBD1	TRBJ2-7	TRBV6-6
CAISEDRGRSEAFF	TRBD1	TRBJ1-1	TRBV10-3
CASSQGTGTGVNTEAFF	TRBD1	TRBJ1-1	TRBV4-1
CSASPLGGVGEAFF	NA	TRBJ1-1	TRBV20-1
CASGLGRREQFF	NA	TRBJ2-1	TRBV12-5
CATRQGGQPQHF	TRBD1	TRBJ1-5	TRBV28
CASSRLRGPGFNSPLHF	TRBD1	TRBJ1-6	TRBV28
CASSRGQGYTEAFF	TRBD1	TRBJ1-1	TRBV19
CSASSPGTTSYEQYF	TRBD2	TRBJ2-7	TRBV20-1
CAWKDRGRLNEQFF	TRBD2	TRBJ2-1	TRBV30
CASSLAIGGVGYGYTF	TRBD1	TRBJ1-2	TRBV5-4
CAWSVIAGGFTDTQYF	TRBD2	TRBJ2-3	TRBV30
CASRLRGGNTEAFF	NA	TRBJ1-1	TRBV2
CASSYSTQGWGYGYTF	NA	TRBJ1-2	TRBV6-6
CASSQERLAVSTDTQYF	TRBD2	TRBJ2-3	TRBV4-2
CASSHPGRTYGYTF	NA	TRBJ1-2	TRBV5-4
CASSYGEGTTDTQYF	NA	TRBJ2-3	TRBV28
CASSPRRGQGANEQFF	TRBD1	TRBJ2-1	TRBV9
CASSRGLAGPYEQYF	TRBD2	TRBJ2-7	TRBV14